Below are 15 T cell receptor beta chains sequenced from a single sample in a study of blood T cell repertoires in COVID-19. The table came from immunoSEQ multiplex PCR; TCRdb's copy has only in-frame clones and leaves some out. This table holds tens of thousands of clones, around four fifths found once. The sample comprised peripheral blood. These receptors all come from a man aged 65-85 years with acute or convalescent COVID-19.

This chain links TRBV5-6 with TRBJ1-4, with D unresolved. The CDR3 totals 15 residues. V dropped 0 bases and J dropped 7 bases, with 13 bases sitting between them. The germline V gene encodes CDR1 SGHDT and CDR2 YYEEEE. The CDR3 coding sequence is TGTGCCAGCAGCTTGGGACTGGATGTCCTTGAAAAACTGTTTTTT. This sequence encodes CASSLGLDVLEKLFF.

The V call is TRBV19, the J call TRBJ1-6; a weak D match, TRBD1 (6 bases). The germline V gene has CDR1 LNHDA and CDR2 SQIVND (reference sequence). The CDR3 length is 13 residues. V lost 5 bases to trimming and J lost 4 bases, with 6 bases between them. The CDR3 loop reads CASSQGYNSPLHF. CDR3 bases: TGTGCCAGTAGTCAGGGGTATAATTCACCCCTCCACTTT.

In DNA, the CDR3 is TGTGCCAGCAGCCAAGCCAGGGATGTGGCAGATACGCAGTATTTT. This sequence encodes CASSQARDVADTQYF. This chain uses TRBV3-1 (or the pseudogene TRBV3-2) with TRBJ2-3, with a possible D match to TRBD1 (5 bases). Trimming pared 1 base from V and 4 bases from J, leaving 12 bases between. Germline-derived CDR1 and CDR2 are LGHDT and YNNKEL (reference sequence). The CDR3 sequence is 15 residues long.

The chain combines TRBV10-2 with TRBJ2-2, with 7 nucleotides matching TRBD2. V was pared by 6 bases and J by 5 bases, with 6 bases of the junction left unmatched. Germline CDR1 and CDR2: WSHSY and SAAADI. This CDR3 contains 14 residues. The CDR3 bases are TGCGCCAGCAGGACGACTAGCTATACCGGGGAGCTGTTTTTT. This translates into CASRTTSYTGELFF.

CDR3 in DNA: TGTGCCAGCAGCGGACCGACAGGGTTCAGCACAGATACGCAGTATTTT. Translating gives CASSGPTGFSTDTQYF. This chain links TRBV5-4 with TRBJ2-3; 7 bases are a match to TRBD1. This CDR3 is built from 16 residues. Germline V gene sequence: CDR1 SGHNT, CDR2 YYREEE (reference sequence). V trimming: 4 bases; J trimming: 0 bases; junction bases outside the gene matches: 8.

Concerning this clone: The sample has other DNA sequences that encode this CDR3 too. This chain joins TRBV7-3 and TRBJ2-3; 8 bases are a match to TRBD2. Germline V gives CDR1 SGHTA, CDR2 FQGTGA. With V trimmed by 5 bases and J by 2 bases, 6 bases remained unmatched. The CDR3 has 15 residues. The CDR3 loop is CASSPGGGPTDTQYF. The CDR3 nucleotides are TGTGCCAGCAGCCCGGGGGGGGGCCCCACAGATACGCAGTATTTT.

This rearrangement joins TRBV5-4 to TRBJ2-5, with TRBD2 matching over 7 bases. V shed 2 bases and J 5 bases; nucleotides not matched to a gene: 3. Germline CDR1 SGHNT, CDR2 YYREEE (reference sequence). This CDR3 has 13 amino acids. Here the CDR3 reads CASSFRGGETQYF. The DNA for the CDR3 is TGTGCCAGCAGCTTTCGGGGAGGGGAGACCCAGTACTTC.

The table lists this clone with a few counts. The chain recombines TRBV4-1 with TRBJ2-7, with 10 bases matching TRBD1. Per the germline V gene, CDR1 is MGHRA and CDR2 is YSYEKL. The CDR3 extends over 15 amino acids. Trimming at V came to 3 bases and at J to 4 bases, leaving 6 bases not matched to a gene. In nucleotides, the CDR3 is TGCGCCAGCAGCCACCGACAGGGGGCGGGATACGAGCAGTACTTC. This encodes CASSHRQGAGYEQYF.

The rearrangement joins TRBV5-1 to TRBJ2-3; D is perhaps TRBD2 (6 bases). Germline V gene lookup returns CDR1 SGHRS and CDR2 YFSETQ. The CDR3 has 14 amino acids. The V end lost 3 bases, the J end lost 5 bases, and 13 bases lay between the germline ends. The CDR3 coding sequence is TGCGCCAGCAGCTCCTCGGGGGTGGGAGATACGCAGTATTTT. It is translated as CASSSSGVGDTQYF.

The CDR3 region is CASSPPGVSIYNEQFF. The CDR3 DNA is TGTGCCAGCAGCCCTCCCGGGGTATCGATCTACAATGAGCAGTTCTTC. This rearrangement joins TRBV7-6 to TRBJ2-1, with a tentative D call TRBD2 (5 bases). The CDR3 extends over 16 amino acids. The V and J ends lost 5 bases and 3 bases respectively, with 17 bases between them. The germline CDR1 and CDR2 sequences are SGHVS and FNYEAQ. Together with reference TRBV7-6 and TRBJ2-1, the CDR3 gives the full variable domain: GAGVSQSPRYKVTKRGQDVALRCDPISGHVSLYWYRQALGQGPEFLTYFNYEAQQDKSGLPNDRFSAERPEGSISTLTIQRTEQRDSAMYRCASSPPGVSIYNEQFFGPGTRLTVL.

The chain has TRBV3-1 (or the pseudogene TRBV3-2) and TRBJ1-2; D is perhaps TRBD1 (5 bases). Deletions cut 2 bases from V and 7 bases from J, with 11 bases between. CDR1 is LGHDT, CDR2 YNNKEL, per germline (reference sequence). The CDR3 sequence is 13 residues long. The DNA for the CDR3 is TGTGCCAGCAGCCAACTGCAGGGCGGTGGCTACACCTTC. As protein: CASSQLQGGGYTF.

The chain couples TRBV19 to TRBJ2-4; weak D call: TRBD1 (5 bases). This CDR3 comprises 14 residues. Trimming took 4 bases from V and 1 from J, leaving 8 bases between them. Germline V gene data show CDR1 as LNHDA and CDR2 as SQIVND (reference sequence). For the CDR3, the DNA is TGTGCCAGTAGTAGCCAGGGTGCCAAAAACATTCAGTACTTC. As protein: CASSSQGAKNIQYF.

The chain joins TRBV19 to TRBJ2-1; 10 positions match TRBD2. The germline CDR1 and CDR2 sequences are LNHDA and SQIVND (reference sequence). CDR3 length: 16 amino acids. The ends lost 3 bases at V and 8 bases at J; junction bases unmatched: 10. CDR3 coding DNA: TGTGCCAGTAGTATGGGCGGGGTAGCGGGGGGATATGAGCAGTTCTTC. Amino acid sequence: CASSMGGVAGGYEQFF. Based on the CDR3 plus reference TRBV19 and TRBJ2-1, the full variable domain is DGGITQSPKYLFRKEGQNVTLSCEQNLNHDAMYWYRQDPGQGLRLIYYSQIVNDFQKGDIAEGYSVSREKKESFPLTVTSAQKNPTAFYLCASSMGGVAGGYEQFFGPGTRLTVL.

The CDR3 reads CASTLSGSSYNEQFF. As DNA, the CDR3 is TGTGCCAGTACCCTTAGCGGGAGCTCCTACAATGAGCAGTTCTTC. This chain joins TRBV19 and TRBJ2-1; the match to TRBD2 covers 9 bases. Per germline, CDR1 LNHDA and CDR2 SQIVND (reference sequence). This CDR3 contains 15 residues. Trimming took 7 bases from V and 0 from J; bases not matched to a gene: 4.

As to this clone: The same CDR3 can be traced to other DNA sequences in this sample. The chain joins TRBV5-1 to TRBJ2-3; D is possibly TRBD2 (7 bases). The CDR3 is made up of 14 amino acids. The V end lost 4 bases, the J end lost 0 bases, and 9 bases lay between the germline ends. Germline V gene data show CDR1 as SGHRS and CDR2 as YFSETQ. CDR3 nucleotides: TGCGCCAGCAGCCCGGGGGGCAGCACAGATACGCAGTATTTT. Protein: CASSPGGSTDTQYF.